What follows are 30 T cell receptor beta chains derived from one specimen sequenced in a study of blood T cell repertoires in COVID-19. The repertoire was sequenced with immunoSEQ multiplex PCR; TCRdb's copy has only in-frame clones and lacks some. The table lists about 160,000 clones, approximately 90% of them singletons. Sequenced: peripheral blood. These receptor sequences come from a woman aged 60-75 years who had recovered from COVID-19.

The CDR3 loop reads CASSQNSNQPQHF. The DNA of the CDR3 is TGTGCCAGCAGCCAGAATAGCAATCAGCCCCAGCATTTT. This chain joins TRBV2 and TRBJ1-5; D ambiguous. The CDR3 extends over 13 amino acids. Looked up from germline, CDR1 is SNHLY and CDR2 is FYNNEI. V dropped 6 bases and J dropped 0 bases, with 6 bases sitting between them.

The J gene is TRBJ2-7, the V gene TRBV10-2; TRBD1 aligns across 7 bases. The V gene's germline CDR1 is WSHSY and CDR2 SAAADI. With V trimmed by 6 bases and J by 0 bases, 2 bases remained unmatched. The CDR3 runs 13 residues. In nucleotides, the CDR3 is TGCGCCAGCAGGACAGGGAGCTCCTACGAGCAGTACTTC. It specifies CASRTGSSYEQYF.

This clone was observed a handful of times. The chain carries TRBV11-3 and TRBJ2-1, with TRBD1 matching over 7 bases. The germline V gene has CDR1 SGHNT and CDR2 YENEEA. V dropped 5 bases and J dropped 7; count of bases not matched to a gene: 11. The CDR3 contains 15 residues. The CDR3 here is CASSLQGDGWNEQFF. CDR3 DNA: TGTGCCAGCAGCCTCCAGGGGGATGGTTGGAATGAGCAGTTCTTC.

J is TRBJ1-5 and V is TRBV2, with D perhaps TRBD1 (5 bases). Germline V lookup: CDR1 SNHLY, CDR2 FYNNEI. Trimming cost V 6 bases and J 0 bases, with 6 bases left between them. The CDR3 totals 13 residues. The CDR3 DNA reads TGTGCCAGCAGGACAGATAGCAATCAGCCCCAGCATTTT. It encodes CASRTDSNQPQHF. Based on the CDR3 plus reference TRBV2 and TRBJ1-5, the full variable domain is EPEVTQTPSHQVTQMGQEVILRCVPISNHLYFYWYRQILGQKVEFLVSFYNNEISEKSEIFDDQFSVERPDGSNFTLKIRSTKLEDSAMYFCASRTDSNQPQHFGDGTRLSIL.

CDR3 protein: CASSLSISAYNEQFF. The CDR3 nucleotides read TGTGCCAGCAGTTTATCCATATCAGCCTACAATGAGCAGTTCTTC. This chain connects TRBV27 to TRBJ2-1; no firm D call. The length of the CDR3 is 15 residues. Germline V gene lookup returns CDR1 MNHEY and CDR2 SMNVEV (reference sequence). V lost 0 bases and J lost 2, with 8 bases in between.

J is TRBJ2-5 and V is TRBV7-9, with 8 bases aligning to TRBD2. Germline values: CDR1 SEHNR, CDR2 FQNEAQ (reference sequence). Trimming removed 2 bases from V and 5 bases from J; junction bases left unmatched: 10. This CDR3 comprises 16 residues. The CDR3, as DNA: TGTGCCAGCAGCTTACTGAGCGGGGGCCAGGGGGAGACCCAGTACTTC. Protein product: CASSLLSGGQGETQYF.

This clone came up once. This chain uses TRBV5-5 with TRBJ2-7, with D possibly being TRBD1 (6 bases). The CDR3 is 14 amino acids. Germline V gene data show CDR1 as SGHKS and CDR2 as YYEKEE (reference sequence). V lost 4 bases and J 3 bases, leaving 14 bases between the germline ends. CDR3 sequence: CASSPGQGDYEQYF. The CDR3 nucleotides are TGTGCCAGCAGCCCGGGACAAGGAGACTACGAGCAGTACTTC.

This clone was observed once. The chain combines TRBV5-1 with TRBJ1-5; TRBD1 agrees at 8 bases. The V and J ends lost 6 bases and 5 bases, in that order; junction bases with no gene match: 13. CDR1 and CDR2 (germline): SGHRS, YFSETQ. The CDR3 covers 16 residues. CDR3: CASTYSLTGAHQPQHF. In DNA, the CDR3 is TGCGCCAGCACCTACTCCCTGACAGGGGCTCATCAGCCCCAGCATTTT. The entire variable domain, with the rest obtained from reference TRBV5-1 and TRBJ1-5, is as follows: KAGVTQTPRYLIKTRGQQVTLSCSPISGHRSVSWYQQTPGQGLQFLFEYFSETQRNKGNFPGRFSGRQFSNSRSEMNVSTLELGDSALYLCASTYSLTGAHQPQHFGDGTRLSIL.

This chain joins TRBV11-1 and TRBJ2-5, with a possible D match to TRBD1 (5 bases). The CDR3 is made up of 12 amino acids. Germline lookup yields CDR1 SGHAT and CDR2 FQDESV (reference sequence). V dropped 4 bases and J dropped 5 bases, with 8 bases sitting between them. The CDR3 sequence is CASSWQGETQYF. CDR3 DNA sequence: TGTGCCAGCAGCTGGCAGGGTGAGACCCAGTACTTC.

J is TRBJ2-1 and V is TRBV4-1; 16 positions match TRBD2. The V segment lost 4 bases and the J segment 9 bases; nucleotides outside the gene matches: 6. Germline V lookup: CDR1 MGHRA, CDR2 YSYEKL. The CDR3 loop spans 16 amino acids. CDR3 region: CASSPPGLAGGGEQFF. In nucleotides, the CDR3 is TGCGCCAGCAGCCCTCCGGGACTAGCGGGGGGGGGTGAGCAGTTCTTC.

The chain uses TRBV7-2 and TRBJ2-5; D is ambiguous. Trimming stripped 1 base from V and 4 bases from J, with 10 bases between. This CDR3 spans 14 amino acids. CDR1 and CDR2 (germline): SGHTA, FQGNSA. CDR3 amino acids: CASSLGNSPETQYF. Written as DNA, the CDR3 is TGTGCCAGCAGCTTAGGTAACTCCCCAGAGACCCAGTACTTC. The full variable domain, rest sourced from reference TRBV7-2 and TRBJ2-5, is GAGVSQSPSNKVTEKGKDVELRCDPISGHTALYWYRQSLGQGLEFLIYFQGNSAPDKSGLPSDRFSAERTGGSVSTLTIQRTQQEDSAVYLCASSLGNSPETQYFGPGTRLLVL.

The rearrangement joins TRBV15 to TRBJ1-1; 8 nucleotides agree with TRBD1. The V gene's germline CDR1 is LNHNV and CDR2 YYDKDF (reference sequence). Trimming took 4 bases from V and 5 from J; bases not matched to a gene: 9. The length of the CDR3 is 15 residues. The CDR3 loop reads CATSISTGEYTEAFF. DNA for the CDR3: TGTGCCACCAGCATCTCGACAGGGGAATATACTGAAGCTTTCTTT.

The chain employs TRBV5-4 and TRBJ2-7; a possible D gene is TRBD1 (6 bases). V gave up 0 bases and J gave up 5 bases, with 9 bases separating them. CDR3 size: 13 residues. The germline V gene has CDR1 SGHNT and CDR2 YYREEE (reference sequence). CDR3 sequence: CASSLVGAHEQYF. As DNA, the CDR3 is TGTGCCAGCAGCTTGGTGGGGGCCCACGAGCAGTACTTC.

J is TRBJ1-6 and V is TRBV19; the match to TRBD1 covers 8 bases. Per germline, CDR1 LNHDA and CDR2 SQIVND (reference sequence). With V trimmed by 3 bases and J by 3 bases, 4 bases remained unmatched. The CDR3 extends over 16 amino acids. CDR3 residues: CASSMTGTGYNSPLHF. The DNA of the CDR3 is TGTGCCAGTAGTATGACCGGGACAGGCTATAATTCACCCCTCCACTTT.

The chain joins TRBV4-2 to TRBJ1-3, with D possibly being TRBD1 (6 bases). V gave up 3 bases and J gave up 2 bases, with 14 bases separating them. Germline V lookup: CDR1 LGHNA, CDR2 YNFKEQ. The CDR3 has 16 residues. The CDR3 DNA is TGTGCCAGCAGCCAGGGGGCGGGGGCGCCTGGAAACACCATATATTTT. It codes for CASSQGAGAPGNTIYF.

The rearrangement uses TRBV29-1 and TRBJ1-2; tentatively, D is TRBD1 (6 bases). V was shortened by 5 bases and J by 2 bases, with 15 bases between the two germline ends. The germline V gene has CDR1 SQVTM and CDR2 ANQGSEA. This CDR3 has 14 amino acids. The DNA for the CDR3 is TGCAGCGTTCAGACGGGGGGCGACAACTATGGCTACACCTTC. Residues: CSVQTGGDNYGYTF. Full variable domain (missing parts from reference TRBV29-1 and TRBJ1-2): SAVISQKPSRDICQRGTSLTIQCQVDSQVTMMFWYRQQPGQSLTLIATANQGSEATYESGFVIDKFPISRPNLTFSTLTVSNMSPEDSSIYLCSVQTGGDNYGYTFGSGTRLTVV.

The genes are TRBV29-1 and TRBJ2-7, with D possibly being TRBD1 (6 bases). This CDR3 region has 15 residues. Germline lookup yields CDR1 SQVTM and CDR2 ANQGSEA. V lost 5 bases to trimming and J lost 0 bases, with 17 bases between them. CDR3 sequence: CSVSFEDRASYEQYF. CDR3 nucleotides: TGCAGCGTTAGCTTCGAGGACAGAGCCTCCTACGAGCAGTACTTC.

CDR3 nucleotide sequence: TGTGCCAGTAGTAGCACAGGGGGGGTTGAAAAACTGTTTTTT. Its translation is CASSSTGGVEKLFF. V gene TRBV19 combines with J gene TRBJ1-4; 8 bases fit TRBD1. CDR1 is LNHDA, CDR2 SQIVND, per germline (reference sequence). CDR3 length: 14 residues. Trimming cost V 4 bases and J 7 bases; bases outside gene matches: 5.

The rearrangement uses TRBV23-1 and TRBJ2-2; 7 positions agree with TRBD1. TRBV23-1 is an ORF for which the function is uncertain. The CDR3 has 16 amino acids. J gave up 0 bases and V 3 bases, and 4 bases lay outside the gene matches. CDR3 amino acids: CASSHTGTANTGELFF. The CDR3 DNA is TGCGCCAGCAGTCATACCGGGACAGCGAACACCGGGGAGCTGTTTTTT.

CDR3 protein: CASSLGGGKNIQYF. As DNA, the CDR3 is TGTGCCAGCAGTTTAGGGGGGGGCAAAAACATTCAGTACTTC. The chain couples TRBV27 to TRBJ2-4; 7 bases are shared with TRBD2. The trim removed 2 bases at V and 3 bases at J, leaving 1 base unmatched. Germline V lookup: CDR1 MNHEY, CDR2 SMNVEV (reference sequence). The CDR3 runs to 14 residues.

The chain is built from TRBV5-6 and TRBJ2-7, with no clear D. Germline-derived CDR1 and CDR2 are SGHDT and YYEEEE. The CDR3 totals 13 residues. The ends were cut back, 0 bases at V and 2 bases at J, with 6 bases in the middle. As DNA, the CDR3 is TGTGCCAGCAGCTTGGTACCAGCCTACGAGCAGTACTTC. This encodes CASSLVPAYEQYF.

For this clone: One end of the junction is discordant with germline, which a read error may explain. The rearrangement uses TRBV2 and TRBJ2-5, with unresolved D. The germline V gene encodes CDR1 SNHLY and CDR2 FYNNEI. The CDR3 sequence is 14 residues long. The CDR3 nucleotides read TGTGCCAGCAGTGAAGCTGCCCCTAGTTTCCCCCCTCACTTC. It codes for CASSEAAPSFPPHF.

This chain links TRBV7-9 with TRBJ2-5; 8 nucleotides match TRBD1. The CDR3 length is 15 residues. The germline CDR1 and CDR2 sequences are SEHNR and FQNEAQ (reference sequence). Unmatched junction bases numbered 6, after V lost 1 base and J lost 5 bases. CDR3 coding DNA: TGTGCCAGCAGCTTAGGGACAGGGCTAGGGGAGACCCAGTACTTC. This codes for CASSLGTGLGETQYF.

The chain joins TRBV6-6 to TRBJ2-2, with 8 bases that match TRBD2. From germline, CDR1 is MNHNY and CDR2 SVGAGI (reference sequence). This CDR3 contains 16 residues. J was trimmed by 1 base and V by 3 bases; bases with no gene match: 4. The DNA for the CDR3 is TGTGCCAGCAGTTATACAAGCGGGGGGAACACCGGGGAGCTGTTTTTT. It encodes CASSYTSGGNTGELFF.

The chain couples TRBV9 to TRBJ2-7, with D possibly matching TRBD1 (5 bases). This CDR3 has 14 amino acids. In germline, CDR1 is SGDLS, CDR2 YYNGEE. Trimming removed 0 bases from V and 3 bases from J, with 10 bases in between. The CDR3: CASSVGGSGYEQYF. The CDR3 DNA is TGTGCCAGCAGCGTAGGGGGCTCCGGCTACGAGCAGTACTTC.

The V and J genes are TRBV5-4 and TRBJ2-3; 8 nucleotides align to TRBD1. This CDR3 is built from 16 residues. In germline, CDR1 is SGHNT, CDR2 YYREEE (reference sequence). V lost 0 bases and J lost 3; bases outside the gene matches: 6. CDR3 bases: TGTGCCAGCAGCTTGGAAAGGACAGGGAGTACAGATACGCAGTATTTT. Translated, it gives CASSLERTGSTDTQYF.

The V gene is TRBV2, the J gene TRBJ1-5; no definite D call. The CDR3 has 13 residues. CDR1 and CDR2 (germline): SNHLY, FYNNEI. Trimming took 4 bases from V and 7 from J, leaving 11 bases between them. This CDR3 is CASSVHLQQPQHF. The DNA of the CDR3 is TGTGCCAGCAGTGTCCATCTCCAGCAGCCCCAGCATTTT.

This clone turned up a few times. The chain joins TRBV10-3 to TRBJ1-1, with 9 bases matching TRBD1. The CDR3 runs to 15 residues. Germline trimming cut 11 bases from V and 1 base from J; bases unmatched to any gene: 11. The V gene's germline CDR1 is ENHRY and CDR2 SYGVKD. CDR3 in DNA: TGTGCCGTCTCACAGGGGGCGGTAGGGAACACTGAAGCTTTCTTT. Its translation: CAVSQGAVGNTEAFF.

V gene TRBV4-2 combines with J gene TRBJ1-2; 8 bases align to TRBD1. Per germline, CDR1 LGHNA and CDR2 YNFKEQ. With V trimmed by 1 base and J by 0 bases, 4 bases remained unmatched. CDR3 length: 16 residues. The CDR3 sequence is CASSQVSGQANYGYTF. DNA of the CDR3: TGTGCCAGCAGCCAAGTCTCGGGACAGGCTAACTATGGCTACACCTTC.

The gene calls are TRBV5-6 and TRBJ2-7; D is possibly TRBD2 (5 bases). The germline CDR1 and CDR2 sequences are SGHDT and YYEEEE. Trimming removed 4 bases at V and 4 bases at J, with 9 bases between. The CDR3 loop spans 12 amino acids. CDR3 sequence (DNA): TGTGCCAGCAGCCGACGGGATTACGAGCAGTACTTC. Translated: CASSRRDYEQYF.